A single sample gave rise to the 29 T cell receptor beta chains below, sequenced in a study of CD8+ T cells in alopecia areata. RNA extraction and reverse transcription yielded cDNA as sequencing template. Only in-frame clones appear in the TCRdb table, and some are missing; sequencing was by immunoSEQ multiplex PCR. The sample yields some 240,000 clones, around three fifths seen once. This material consisted of CD4+ T cells sorted from blood, taken at week 0. The receptors were gathered from a human donor with alopecia areata.

The rearrangement uses TRBV30 and TRBJ2-7, with a tentative D call TRBD1 (5 bases). V lost 4 bases, J lost 3 bases, and 10 bases lay in between. The CDR3 spans 12 residues. CDR1 and CDR2 from the germline V gene are GTSNPN and SVGIG (reference sequence). This chain's CDR3 is CAWNTGFYEQYF. The CDR3 bases are TGTGCCTGGAACACAGGCTTCTACGAGCAGTACTTC.

The chain carries TRBV7-3 and TRBJ1-5, with 10 bases that match TRBD1. The trim removed 5 bases at V and 3 bases at J, leaving 4 bases unmatched. Per germline, CDR1 SGHTA and CDR2 FQGTGA. The CDR3 extends over 15 amino acids. The CDR3 nucleotides read TGTGCCAGCAGCCCGGACAGGGGGTACAATCAGCCCCAGCATTTT. This codes for CASSPDRGYNQPQHF.

This chain uses TRBV14 with TRBJ2-2; TRBD2 aligns across 9 bases. The V segment lost 0 bases and the J segment 3 bases; nucleotides outside the gene matches: 17. Germline values: CDR1 SGHDN, CDR2 FVKESK. The CDR3 contains 21 residues. The CDR3 nucleotides read TGTGCCAGCAGCCAAGATATTTCTACGCTAGCGGGAAGGTATTACACCGGGGAGCTGTTTTTT. Translating gives CASSQDISTLAGRYYTGELFF.

V gene TRBV7-9 combines with J gene TRBJ2-3; D gene unclear. V lost 6 bases, J lost 5 bases, and 9 bases lay in between. Germline V gene data show CDR1 as SEHNR and CDR2 as FQNEAQ (reference sequence). The CDR3 sequence is 12 residues long. The CDR3 here is CASRTPGDTQYF. The CDR3, as DNA: TGTGCCAGCAGAACCCCCGGAGATACGCAGTATTTT.

In its sample, this clone was seen once. This chain connects TRBV15 to TRBJ2-5, with D possibly TRBD2 on 5 matching bases. Trimming removed 1 base from V and 3 bases from J, with 15 bases in between. The CDR3 is 16 residues long. Germline CDR1 reads LNHNV; CDR2 reads YYDKDF (reference sequence). CDR3 nucleotides: TGTGCCACCAGCAGAGTTGGGTGGGGAGACGAAGAGACCCAGTACTTC. This translates into CATSRVGWGDEETQYF. Complete variable domain (other parts from reference TRBV15 and TRBJ2-5): DAMVIQNPRYQVTQFGKPVTLSCSQTLNHNVMYWYQQKSSQAPKLLFHYYDKDFNNEADTPDNFQSRRPNTSFCFLDIRSPGLGDTAMYLCATSRVGWGDEETQYFGPGTRLLVL.

The chain links TRBV4-1 to TRBJ2-7, with D possibly matching TRBD2 (6 bases). Germline CDR1 and CDR2: MGHRA and YSYEKL. Trimming left V 3 bases short and J 4 bases short, with 13 bases between. CDR3 length equals 14 residues. The CDR3 protein is CASSHPLGGYEQYF. CDR3 nucleotides: TGCGCCAGCAGCCACCCCCTAGGAGGGTACGAGCAGTACTTC.

The J gene is TRBJ1-1, the V gene TRBV7-8, with 8 bases fitting TRBD1. Germline CDR1 is SGHVS and CDR2 is FQNEAQ. J was trimmed by 9 bases and V by 4 bases; bases with no gene match: 7. This CDR3 region has 13 residues. The CDR3: CASSSDREGKAFF. The CDR3 nucleotides are TGTGCCAGCAGCTCGGACAGGGAGGGAAAAGCTTTCTTT. Combining the CDR3 with reference TRBV7-8 and TRBJ1-1 gives the whole variable domain GAGVSQSPRYKVAKRGQDVALRCDPISGHVSLFWYQQALGQGPEFLTYFQNEAQLDKSGLPSDRFFAERPEGSVSTLKIQRTQQEDSAVYLCASSSDREGKAFFGQGTRLTVV.

The J gene is TRBJ2-3, the V gene TRBV27, with D possibly matching TRBD2 (7 bases). The V gene's germline CDR1 is MNHEY and CDR2 SMNVEV (reference sequence). V was cut by 6 bases and J by 4 bases, with 20 bases left in between. The CDR3 is made up of 16 amino acids. CDR3 bases: TGTGCCAGCAGCCCCTTAGTCGGGGGGCCTTCAGATACGCAGTATTTT. It codes for CASSPLVGGPSDTQYF.

The V call is TRBV6-5, the J call TRBJ2-7; 7 positions match TRBD1. The germline V gene encodes CDR1 MNHEY and CDR2 SVGAGI. CDR3 length equals 14 residues. Trimming cost V 6 bases and J 2 bases; bases outside gene matches: 7. CDR3 region: CASRRQGGPYEQYF. The DNA of the CDR3 is TGTGCCAGCAGGAGACAGGGTGGCCCCTACGAGCAGTACTTC.

The chain carries TRBV7-9 and TRBJ2-1, with D possibly being TRBD1 (6 bases). Germline V gene data show CDR1 as SEHNR and CDR2 as FQNEAQ (reference sequence). The CDR3 contains 14 residues. The V and J ends lost 5 bases and 5 bases respectively, with 13 bases between them. The CDR3 is CASSPGVPHNEQFF. The CDR3 DNA sequence: TGTGCCAGCAGCCCAGGGGTCCCTCACAATGAGCAGTTCTTC. Full variable domain (rest looked up from reference TRBV7-9 and TRBJ2-1): DTGVSQNPRHKITKRGQNVTFRCDPISEHNRLYWYRQTLGQGPEFLTYFQNEAQLEKSRLLSDRFSAERPKGSFSTLEIQRTEQGDSAMYLCASSPGVPHNEQFFGPGTRLTVL.

The rearrangement joins TRBV30 to TRBJ1-1; D call uncertain. Trimming took 0 bases from V and 6 from J, leaving 8 bases between them. The CDR3 loop spans 12 amino acids. Germline V CDR1 and CDR2: GTSNPN, SVGIG (reference sequence). CDR3 nucleotides: TGTGCCTGGAGTGTAGGCATCTCTGAAGCTTTCTTT. Translation: CAWSVGISEAFF.

V and J are TRBV7-2 and TRBJ1-4; 9 bases agree with TRBD1. Trimming took 5 bases from V and 10 from J; bases not matched to a gene: 8. The CDR3 totals 14 residues. Germline CDR1 and CDR2: SGHTA and FQGNSA. Here the CDR3 DNA reads TGTGCCAGCAGCCTCCGGGACAGGGAGGGAAAACTGTTTTTT. Translated, it gives CASSLRDREGKLFF.

The chain employs TRBV9 and TRBJ2-7; the D gene is possibly TRBD1 (8 bases). Germline V gene data show CDR1 as SGDLS and CDR2 as YYNGEE. V was shortened by 3 bases and J by 4 bases, with 17 bases between the two germline ends. The CDR3 has 15 amino acids. The DNA for the CDR3 is TGTGCCAGCAGCGCCCTAGGACAGGGAGGGTACGAGCAGTACTTC. Protein product: CASSALGQGGYEQYF.

This chain uses TRBV25-1 with TRBJ1-2; 8 positions match TRBD1. The V gene end was trimmed by 6 bases and the J gene end by 8 bases; junction bases not matched to a gene: 11. Germline CDR1 reads MGHDK; CDR2 reads SYGVNS. This CDR3 has 14 residues. The CDR3 nucleotides are TGTGCCAGCAGGGAGACCCAGGGGGCGCAAGGCTACACCTTC. Translating it yields CASRETQGAQGYTF.

The chain employs TRBV5-4 and TRBJ2-6, with D possibly being TRBD1 (6 bases). Germline CDR1 is SGHNT and CDR2 is YYREEE (reference sequence). V shed 3 bases and J shed 13 bases, with 8 bases lying between them. This CDR3 has 11 amino acids. CDR3 bases: TGTGCCAGCAGCTGGGACAAGGTCCTGACTTTC. Encoded protein: CASSWDKVLTF.

This clone was recorded at least ten times. The genes are TRBV7-2 and TRBJ1-5; D is possibly TRBD1 (6 bases). Per germline, CDR1 SGHTA and CDR2 FQGNSA. Trimming pared 2 bases from V and 2 bases from J, leaving 13 bases between. The CDR3 loop spans 16 amino acids. CDR3 sequence: CASSLRSGAGNQPQHF. The CDR3 DNA reads as TGTGCCAGCAGCTTACGCTCGGGGGCAGGCAATCAGCCCCAGCATTTT.

The V and J genes are TRBV6-5 and TRBJ1-6, with TRBD1 as a possible D gene (6 bases). Trimming removed 4 bases at V and 9 bases at J, with 7 bases between. Germline values: CDR1 MNHEY, CDR2 SVGAGI. There are 12 residues in the CDR3. The DNA of the CDR3 is TGTGCCAGCAGTTCGGACAGTTCACCCCTCCACTTT. Its protein product is CASSSDSSPLHF.

In its sample, this clone was seen a few times. The V call is TRBV29-1, the J call TRBJ1-2; 9 bases line up with TRBD1. After removal of 2 bases from V and 6 bases from J, the junction contained 7 bases not matched to a gene. This CDR3 comprises 14 residues. Germline V lookup: CDR1 SQVTM, CDR2 ANQGSEA. The CDR3 loop reads CSVERQGGGNGYTF. DNA for the CDR3: TGCAGCGTTGAACGACAGGGGGGAGGGAATGGCTACACCTTC.

The chain recombines TRBV25-1 with TRBJ1-2; D call uncertain. CDR1 and CDR2 from the germline V gene are MGHDK and SYGVNS. V was clipped by 3 bases and J by 8 bases, with 7 bases between them. The CDR3 extends over 11 amino acids. CDR3 in amino acids: CASSDGYGYTF. The CDR3 DNA follows: TGTGCCAGCAGTGACGGATACGGCTACACCTTC.

The CDR3: CASRRPSGKSSYEQYF. The DNA of the CDR3 is TGTGCCAGCAGACGACCTAGCGGTAAAAGCTCCTACGAGCAGTACTTC. The J gene is TRBJ2-7, the V gene TRBV6-4, with 7 nucleotides matching TRBD2. The germline gives CDR1 MRHNA, CDR2 SNTAGT. V was pared by 6 bases and J by 0 bases, with 11 bases of the junction left unmatched. The CDR3 totals 16 residues.

The rearrangement uses TRBV29-1 and TRBJ2-5, with D possibly matching TRBD1 (7 bases). The CDR3 has 12 residues. V was trimmed by 4 bases and J by 5 bases, leaving 11 bases between them. Germline-derived CDR1 and CDR2 are SQVTM and ANQGSEA. The CDR3 nucleotides are TGCAGCGTTGCAGGGGGGCGGGAGACCCAGTACTTC. Protein: CSVAGGRETQYF.

V gene TRBV4-1 combines with J gene TRBJ2-3; D may be TRBD1 (6 bases). The CDR3 runs 14 residues. The germline gives CDR1 MGHRA, CDR2 YSYEKL. V was clipped by 4 bases and J by 3 bases, with 11 bases between them. CDR3 region: CASSLYRETDTQYF. For the CDR3, the DNA is TGCGCCAGCAGCCTGTACAGGGAAACAGATACGCAGTATTTT.

This clone was observed a single time. The CDR3 bases are TGTGCCAGCAGAGTTTATAAGGGGGAAAAGGATTTCGGCTACACCTTC. Translation: CASRVYKGEKDFGYTF. V and J are TRBV27 and TRBJ1-2; D may be TRBD1 (6 bases). The CDR3 runs 16 residues. V lost 6 bases, J lost 8 bases, and 25 bases lay in between. CDR1 MNHEY and CDR2 SMNVEV come from the germline V gene (reference sequence).

The chain links TRBV5-1 to TRBJ2-1; tentative D call: TRBD2 (6 bases). Trimming shortened V by 4 bases and J by 2 bases, and 10 bases separated the two germline ends. CDR3 length: 14 residues. Germline CDR1 SGHRS, CDR2 YFSETQ. CDR3 DNA: TGCGCCAGCAGCGTAGGCGGGACCTACAATGAGCAGTTCTTC. This encodes CASSVGGTYNEQFF.

This chain uses TRBV4-2 with TRBJ2-1, with 12 bases matching TRBD2. Germline-derived CDR1 and CDR2 are LGHNA and YNFKEQ. The V segment lost 2 bases and the J segment 6 bases; nucleotides outside the gene matches: 2. The CDR3 covers 15 residues. As DNA, the CDR3 is TGTGCCAGCAGCCAAACTAGCGGGAGGCGCAATGAGCAGTTCTTC. Translating gives CASSQTSGRRNEQFF.

This clone was counted only a few times. The chain is built from TRBV29-1 and TRBJ2-3, with 7 nucleotides matching TRBD2. CDR3 length: 11 residues. Trimming at V came to 8 bases and at J to 4 bases, leaving 3 bases not matched to a gene. Germline assignment: CDR1 SQVTM and CDR2 ANQGSEA. The CDR3 sequence: CSFGGSDTQYF. In DNA, the CDR3 is TGCAGCTTCGGGGGGTCAGATACGCAGTATTTT.

The chain is built from TRBV30 and TRBJ1-2, with 7 bases lining up with TRBD1. The germline V gene encodes CDR1 GTSNPN and CDR2 SVGIG (reference sequence). The V and J ends lost 2 bases and 6 bases, in that order; junction bases with no gene match: 12. The CDR3 loop spans 15 amino acids. CDR3 residues: CAWSNPLLQGHGYTF. For the CDR3, the DNA is TGTGCCTGGAGTAACCCCTTGTTACAGGGGCATGGCTACACCTTC.

The chain uses TRBV12-5 and TRBJ2-1; no firm D call. Trimming pared 1 base from V and 0 bases from J, leaving 7 bases between. In germline, CDR1 is LGHNT, CDR2 FRNRAP. CDR3 length: 15 residues. CDR3 region: CASGLGESSYNEQFF. In nucleotides, the CDR3 is TGTGCTAGTGGTTTGGGTGAGAGCTCCTACAATGAGCAGTTCTTC.

This clone was found a few times. The V and J genes are TRBV7-6 and TRBJ2-2; 9 positions agree with TRBD1. Germline lookup yields CDR1 SGHVS and CDR2 FNYEAQ. The junction had 3 bases not matched to a gene; V was cut back by 4 bases and J by 3 bases. The CDR3 extends over 15 amino acids. In nucleotides, the CDR3 is TGTGCCAGCAGCTATGGGACAGGGTACACCGGGGAGCTGTTTTTT. This codes for CASSYGTGYTGELFF.